The sequence of this T cell receptor beta chain was determined in a study of blood T cell repertoires in COVID-19. About the study: COVID-19 samples collected from the United States, Italy and Spain covered acute and convalescent phases.

TCRdb's copy holds only in-frame clones and misses some; the assay was immunoSEQ multiplex PCR. The table shows 250,000 or so clones, with about 91% occurring only once. The receptor comes from a woman aged 40 to 50 who had recovered from COVID-19. The specimen sequenced was peripheral blood.

This chain's CDR3 is CASGTSGGVSYEQYF. Written as DNA, the CDR3 is TGTGCCAGCGGGACTAGCGGGGGGGTTTCCTACGAGCAGTACTTC. This chain connects TRBV28 to TRBJ2-7; 16 bases map to TRBD2. This CDR3 is 15 amino acids long. Trimming removed 8 bases from V and 1 base from J; junction bases left unmatched: 2. Germline V gene data show CDR1 as MDHEN and CDR2 as SYDVKM.